Shown below are 32 T cell receptor beta chains from a single sample sequenced in a study of T cells after yellow fever vaccination. TCRdb independently ran MiXCR on the 5' RACE reads; one entry per CDR3 protein. Of about 350,000 distinct CDR3 sequences listed, roughly 7.5% are singletons. The specimen comprised PBMCs, sampled roughly 46 days after the first yellow fever vaccination. These receptors were obtained from a man aged 18 to 30 who received the YFV17D yellow fever vaccine.

This clonotype was seen many times. The J gene is TRBJ2-7, the V gene TRBV6-2 or TRBV6-3; no definite D call. V lost 8 bases and J 12 bases, leaving 17 bases between the germline ends. Germline V gene data show CDR1 as MNHEY and CDR2 as SVGEGT. The CDR3 spans 11 residues. CDR3 in DNA: TGTGCCAGCGGATACGGGCCGACACCGTACGTC. Protein product: CASGYGPTPYV.

This clonotype was observed a handful of times. The chain recombines TRBV7-2 with TRBJ2-2, with TRBD2 as a possible D gene (7 bases). Deletions cut 5 bases from V and 2 bases from J, with 15 bases between. The CDR3 length is 16 residues. Germline V gene data show CDR1 as SGHTA and CDR2 as FQGNSA. The CDR3 coding sequence is TGTGCCAGCAGCGTGGCGGGGGCTCAAAACACCGGGGAGCTGTTTTTT. The encoded protein is CASSVAGAQNTGELFF.

In its sample, this clonotype was seen many times. This sequence joins TRBV28 and TRBJ1-5; TRBD1 aligns across 7 bases. The V gene's germline CDR1 is MDHEN and CDR2 SYDVKM. The CDR3 contains 16 residues. The V segment lost 6 bases and the J segment 4 bases; nucleotides outside the gene matches: 12. CDR3 nucleotide sequence: TGTGCCAGCAGGATATTCCGGGACAGCTCTAATCAGCCCCAGCATTTT. Translated: CASRIFRDSSNQPQHF.

This clonotype was picked up many times. The chain joins TRBV5-1 to TRBJ2-7, with 10 positions matching TRBD2. The CDR3 loop spans 16 amino acids. Germline trimming cut 6 bases from V and 4 bases from J; bases unmatched to any gene: 13. The V gene's germline CDR1 is SGHRS and CDR2 YFSETQ. The CDR3 here is CASNTGKAGGPYEQYF. For the CDR3, the DNA is TGCGCCAGCAATACGGGGAAAGCGGGGGGGCCTTACGAGCAGTACTTC.

CDR3 sequence reads: CASSPRALGYTF. DNA of the CDR3: TGTGCCAGCTCACCGAGGGCACTGGGCTACACCTTC. The chain couples TRBV18 to TRBJ1-2, with D unclear. The CDR3 is made up of 12 amino acids. The V end was cut by 3 bases, the J end by 8 bases, with 10 bases between. Germline V gene data show CDR1 as KGHSH and CDR2 as LQKENI.

This clonotype was recorded at least ten times. This chain joins TRBV7-6 and TRBJ1-6, with TRBD1 matching over 9 bases. This CDR3 contains 14 residues. The germline V gene has CDR1 SGHVS and CDR2 FNYEAQ. The junction had 7 bases not matched to a gene; V was cut back by 6 bases and J by 10 bases. The CDR3 region has the DNA TGTGCCAGCAGTCCCGGGACAGGGAGATCACCCCTCCACTTT. Residues: CASSPGTGRSPLHF.

This clonotype has more than one count but fewer than ten. This rearrangement joins TRBV12-3 or TRBV12-4 to TRBJ1-1; D call uncertain. V was pared by 3 bases and J by 3 bases, with 8 bases between. This CDR3 spans 13 amino acids. The CDR3 sequence: CASSFNYDTEAFF. CDR3 nucleotide sequence: TGTGCCAGCAGTTTTAATTACGACACTGAAGCTTTCTTT.

The chain recombines TRBV10-3 with TRBJ2-7, with a weak D call TRBD1 (5 bases). This CDR3 contains 19 residues. V was trimmed by 4 bases and J by 0 bases, leaving 25 bases between them. Germline V lookup: CDR1 ENHRY, CDR2 SYGVKD. DNA for the CDR3: TGTGCCATCAGTGGGGCCCTGATAAAGACAGACTCTCTCTCCTACGAGCAGTACTTC. Translation: CAISGALIKTDSLSYEQYF.

In the case of this clonotype: A read error may account for a junction end that differs from germline. This sequence joins TRBV5-1 and TRBJ2-1, with TRBD2 as a possible D gene (5 bases). The germline gives CDR1 SGHRS, CDR2 YFSETQ. This CDR3 has 15 amino acids. The CDR3 region is CASSWRINSNNEQFF. CDR3 coding DNA: TGCGCCAGCAGCTGGAGGATTAACTCCAACAATGAGCAGTTCTTC.

The chain joins TRBV24-1 to TRBJ2-1; 9 bases line up with TRBD1. V lost 3 bases and J lost 3; bases outside the gene matches: 11. Germline CDR1 is KGHDR and CDR2 is SFDVKD. This CDR3 spans 18 amino acids. Here the CDR3 reads CATSDPGTGSGVYNEQFF. In DNA form, the CDR3 reads TGTGCCACCAGTGATCCCGGGACAGGGTCGGGCGTCTACAATGAGCAGTTCTTC.

This clonotype came up a few times. The chain is built from TRBV7-6 and TRBJ1-6; D unclear. Germline CDR1 reads SGHVS; CDR2 reads FNYEAQ. The V end lost 5 bases, the J end lost 1 base, and 12 bases lay between the germline ends. CDR3 size: 16 residues. The CDR3 DNA reads as TGTGCCAGCAGCCCTCGCGGAGTGTCCTATAATTCACCCCTCCACTTT. Translating it yields CASSPRGVSYNSPLHF.

This clonotype has just a few counts. The J gene is TRBJ2-3, the V gene TRBV7-2, with 10 nucleotides matching TRBD2. V lost 3 bases to trimming and J lost 6 bases; unmatched junction nucleotides: 9. This CDR3 contains 16 residues. Germline-derived CDR1 and CDR2 are SGHTA and FQGNSA. CDR3 protein: CASSFSSGGAGDTQYF. The CDR3 DNA is TGTGCCAGCAGCTTTTCCAGCGGGGGGGCCGGGGATACGCAGTATTTT.

This clonotype was recorded a few times. The chain recombines TRBV13 with TRBJ1-5; TRBD1 might be the D (6 bases). With 4 bases removed from V and 0 bases from J, the gap between germline ends came to 13 bases. There are 16 residues in the CDR3. Germline CDR1 PRHDT, CDR2 FYEKMQ (reference sequence). CDR3 loop: CASSSIRQDSNQPQHF. In DNA form, the CDR3 reads TGTGCCAGCAGCTCCATACGACAGGATAGCAATCAGCCCCAGCATTTT.

This chain uses TRBV5-4 with TRBJ2-7, with D uncertain. This CDR3 region has 12 residues. From germline, CDR1 is SGHNT and CDR2 YYREEE (reference sequence). Trimming cost V 2 bases and J 4 bases, with 7 bases left between them. The CDR3 DNA follows: TGTGCCAGCAGCTTCGACCAGTACGAGCAGTACGTC. Residues: CASSFDQYEQYV.

The V call is TRBV9, the J call TRBJ2-7, with 7 bases identical to TRBD2. Germline loops: CDR1 SGDLS, CDR2 YYNGEE. V was pared by 4 bases and J by 5 bases, with 6 bases of the junction left unmatched. The CDR3 spans 13 residues. The chain's CDR3 is CASSPSRGDEQYF. The CDR3 region has the DNA TGTGCCAGCAGCCCGTCCCGGGGGGACGAGCAGTACTTC.

This clonotype was seen more than once but under ten times. The chain uses TRBV7-9 and TRBJ1-1; no clear D gene. V gave up 3 bases and J gave up 4 bases, with 9 bases separating them. This CDR3 has 13 residues. From germline, CDR1 is SEHNR and CDR2 FQNEAQ (reference sequence). The CDR3 protein is CASSFLAGTEAFF. The CDR3 nucleotides read TGTGCCAGCAGCTTTCTAGCGGGCACTGAAGCTTTCTTT.

This clonotype was seen a few times. V gene TRBV4-2 combines with J gene TRBJ1-2; D perhaps matches TRBD1 (6 bases). The germline V gene has CDR1 LGHNA and CDR2 YNFKEQ. The CDR3 is 15 amino acids. V was pared by 0 bases and J by 4 bases, with 12 bases between. The CDR3 nucleotides are TGTGCCAGCAGCCAAGATGTGGACAGCATCTATGGCTACACCTTC. Translated: CASSQDVDSIYGYTF.

The chain combines TRBV5-5 with TRBJ2-1; 8 bases line up with TRBD2. Looked up from germline, CDR1 is SGHKS and CDR2 is YYEKEE (reference sequence). The CDR3 is made up of 14 amino acids. Trimming at V came to 10 bases and at J to 5 bases, leaving 11 bases not matched to a gene. The DNA of the CDR3 is TGTGCCCCCGGGGGGGTAGCGCCGAACAATGAGCAGTTCTTC. Protein sequence: CAPGGVAPNNEQFF.

In this sample, this clonotype turned up a few times. The genes are TRBV3-1 and TRBJ1-1, with D possibly being TRBD1 (6 bases). Trimming took off 1 base at V and 4 bases at J, with 10 bases between the two ends. The CDR3 length is 14 residues. CDR1 is LGHDT and CDR2 is YNNKEL in the germline V gene (reference sequence). The CDR3 sequence is CASSQVEGGTEAFF. CDR3 DNA: TGTGCCAGCAGCCAAGTGGAGGGGGGCACTGAAGCTTTCTTT.

The rearrangement uses TRBV20-1 and TRBJ2-1, with D perhaps TRBD2 (6 bases). The CDR3 is 15 amino acids. Germline CDR1 is DFQATT and CDR2 is SNEGSKA (reference sequence). Trimming took 0 bases from V and 10 from J, leaving 19 bases between them. CDR3 region: CSARDRAGLYHEQFF. The CDR3 DNA follows: TGCAGTGCTAGAGATAGGGCGGGATTATATCACGAGCAGTTCTTC.

The rearrangement joins TRBV7-2 to TRBJ2-7, with 8 positions matching TRBD1. The CDR3 is 14 amino acids. Trimming took 7 bases from V and 2 from J; bases not matched to a gene: 7. CDR1 is SGHTA and CDR2 is FQGNSA in the germline V gene. The CDR3 loop is CASTAGTGAYEQYV. DNA for the CDR3: TGTGCCAGCACCGCCGGGACAGGAGCCTACGAGCAGTACGTC.

J is TRBJ2-5 and V is TRBV20-1; D is perhaps TRBD2 (7 bases). The germline V gene encodes CDR1 DFQATT and CDR2 SNEGSKA (reference sequence). This CDR3 spans 14 amino acids. Deletions cut 6 bases from V and 4 bases from J, with 18 bases between. CDR3 sequence (DNA): TGCAGTGCACGACGGACTAGGGGGTCAGAGACCCAGTACTTC. Protein product: CSARRTRGSETQYF.

A few counts support this clonotype. The chain uses TRBV5-1 and TRBJ1-2; D call uncertain. The CDR3 is 17 amino acids. V was shortened by 3 bases and J by 3 bases, with 21 bases between the two germline ends. From germline, CDR1 is SGHRS and CDR2 YFSETQ. The CDR3 region is CASSWTFDGGRDYGYTF. The CDR3 nucleotides read TGCGCCAGCAGCTGGACCTTTGACGGCGGTAGGGACTATGGCTACACCTTC. The entire variable domain, with the rest obtained from reference TRBV5-1 and TRBJ1-2, is as follows: KAGVTQTPRYLIKTRGQQVTLSCSPISGHRSVSWYQQTPGQGLQFLFEYFSETQRNKGNFPGRFSGRQFSNSRSEMNVSTLELGDSALYLCASSWTFDGGRDYGYTFGSGTRLTVV.

The genes are TRBV7-2 and TRBJ2-5, with a possible D match to TRBD1 (6 bases). This CDR3 comprises 16 residues. CDR1 and CDR2 (germline): SGHTA, FQGNSA. Trimming removed 5 bases from V and 4 bases from J, with 20 bases in between. In DNA, the CDR3 is TGTGCCAGCAGCACTGCAGGGGTGGGTTTAGGAGAGACCCAGTACTTC. It is translated as CASSTAGVGLGETQYF.

Many counts were recorded for this clonotype. V usage is TRBV7-3 and J usage is TRBJ2-2, with unresolved D. Trimming took off 4 bases at V and 3 bases at J, with 15 bases between the two ends. The CDR3 length is 16 residues. Germline CDR1 is SGHTA and CDR2 is FQGTGA. The CDR3 nucleotides are TGTGCCAGCAGCTCCACCCTCCAATTGGACACCGGGGAGCTGTTTTTT. Translating gives CASSSTLQLDTGELFF.

This chain connects TRBV7-7 to TRBJ2-5; D perhaps matches TRBD2 (6 bases). Trimming took off 0 bases at V and 5 bases at J, with 13 bases between the two ends. Germline V gives CDR1 SSHAT, CDR2 FNYEAQ (reference sequence). The CDR3 spans 15 residues. The CDR3 region has the DNA TGTGCCAGCAGCTTAGCGCTGGAAGGGAGGGAGACCCAGTACTTC. Translated, it gives CASSLALEGRETQYF. The full variable domain, its missing parts supplied by reference TRBV7-7 and TRBJ2-5, is GAGVSQSPRYKVTKRGQDVTLRCDPISSHATLYWYQQALGQGPEFLTYFNYEAQPDKSGLPSDRFSAERPEGSISTLTIQRTEQRDSAMYRCASSLALEGRETQYFGPGTRLLVL.

The chain links TRBV20-1 to TRBJ1-5; no definite D call. The V end lost 5 bases, the J end lost 6 bases, and 17 bases lay between the germline ends. This CDR3 has 14 residues. Germline V gene data show CDR1 as DFQATT and CDR2 as SNEGSKA (reference sequence). The CDR3 here is CSAQVVRAGQPQHF. The CDR3 DNA sequence: TGCAGTGCTCAGGTGGTAAGGGCGGGTCAGCCCCAGCATTTT.

The chain couples TRBV19 to TRBJ1-2; TRBD1 is a possible D gene (5 bases). The CDR3 consists of 15 residues. Per germline, CDR1 LNHDA and CDR2 SQIVND (reference sequence). V was shortened by 7 bases and J by 8 bases, with 23 bases between the two germline ends. The CDR3 here is CASTDPRGGIQGYTF. The CDR3 DNA reads as TGTGCCAGTACCGATCCCCGCGGGGGAATCCAAGGCTACACCTTC.

In DNA form, the CDR3 reads TGTGCCAGCAGTGAATTGGAGGGCATCTATGGCTACACCTTC. This codes for CASSELEGIYGYTF. The rearrangement joins TRBV2 to TRBJ1-2; no clear D. The CDR3 spans 14 residues. CDR1 and CDR2 from the germline V gene are SNHLY and FYNNEI. Trimming stripped 2 bases from V and 4 bases from J, with 11 bases between.

This clonotype appeared a few times. The CDR3 nucleotides are TGTGCCAGCAGCCAACGGTCTAAGGGGGGTAGCTCCTACAATGAGCAGTTCTTC. Amino acid sequence: CASSQRSKGGSSYNEQFF. V and J are TRBV14 and TRBJ2-1; D possibly matches TRBD1 or TRBD2 (6 bases each). Germline assignment: CDR1 SGHDN and CDR2 FVKESK. The CDR3 extends over 18 amino acids. V gave up 2 bases and J gave up 0 bases, with 17 bases separating them.

The V and J genes are TRBV3-1 and TRBJ2-3; perhaps TRBD2 as D (5 bases). Germline CDR1 is LGHDT and CDR2 is YNNKEL (reference sequence). The CDR3 runs to 15 residues. V was clipped by 7 bases and J by 8 bases, with 22 bases between them. The CDR3 DNA reads as TGTGCCAGCACCACGGGAAGGCGGGCTCCGGGTACGCAGTATTTT. Its translation is CASTTGRRAPGTQYF.

This clonotype was seen at least ten times. The chain couples TRBV20-1 to TRBJ1-1, with D perhaps matching TRBD1 (5 bases). This CDR3 has 14 amino acids. V was trimmed by 0 bases and J by 5 bases, leaving 13 bases between them. Looked up from germline, CDR1 is DFQATT and CDR2 is SNEGSKA (reference sequence). The CDR3 sequence is CSARDFQGGTEAFF. The CDR3 nucleotides are TGCAGTGCTAGAGATTTCCAGGGTGGGACTGAAGCTTTCTTT.